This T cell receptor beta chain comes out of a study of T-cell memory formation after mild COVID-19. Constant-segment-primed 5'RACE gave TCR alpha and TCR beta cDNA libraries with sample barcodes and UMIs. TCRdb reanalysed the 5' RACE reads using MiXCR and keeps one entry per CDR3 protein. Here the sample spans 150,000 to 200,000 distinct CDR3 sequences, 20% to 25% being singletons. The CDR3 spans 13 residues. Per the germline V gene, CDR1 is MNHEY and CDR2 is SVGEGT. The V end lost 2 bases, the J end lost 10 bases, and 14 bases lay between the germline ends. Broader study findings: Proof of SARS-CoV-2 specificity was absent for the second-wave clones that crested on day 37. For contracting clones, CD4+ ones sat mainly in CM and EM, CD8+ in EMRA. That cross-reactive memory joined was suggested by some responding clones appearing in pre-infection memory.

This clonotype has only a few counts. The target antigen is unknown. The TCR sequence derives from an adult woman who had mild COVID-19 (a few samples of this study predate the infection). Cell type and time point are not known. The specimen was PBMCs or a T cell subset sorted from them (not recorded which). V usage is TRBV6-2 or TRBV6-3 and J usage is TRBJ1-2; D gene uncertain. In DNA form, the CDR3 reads TGTGCCAGCAGTTACCCCGGTAGTCTCGACTACACCTTC. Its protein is CASSYPGSLDYTF.